A single sample is the source of the 18 T cell receptor beta chains below, sequenced in a study of CD8 T cells in ankylosing spondylitis. TCRdb ran MiXCR on the 5' RACE reads and lists one entry per CDR3 protein. The data show around 140,000 distinct CDR3 sequences, over 9.5% seen once. Sequences were obtained from blood, either unsorted or a sorted T cell fraction (not recorded which). All receptors come from a female donor with ankylosing spondylitis or in good health (not recorded which).

The chain couples TRBV9 to TRBJ2-7; 8 nucleotides agree with TRBD1. Losses at the gene ends were 0 bases for V and 3 bases for J; bases not matched to a gene: 2. This CDR3 comprises 14 residues. Looked up from germline, CDR1 is SGDLS and CDR2 is YYNGEE. CDR3 nucleotides: TGTGCCAGCAGCGTAGGTGGGACAGGCTACGAGCAGTACTTC. It translates to CASSVGGTGYEQYF.

This clonotype was detected many times. V is TRBV19 and J is TRBJ1-5, with D tentatively TRBD1 (5 bases). The germline V gene encodes CDR1 LNHDA and CDR2 SQIVND (reference sequence). The CDR3 length is 15 residues. V lost 3 bases and J lost 7, with 16 bases in between. DNA of the CDR3: TGTGCCAGTAGTATTGGGAGTTCCGGGGGGCAGCCCCAGCATTTT. Its translation is CASSIGSSGGQPQHF. The complete variable domain, with remaining parts taken from reference TRBV19 and TRBJ1-5, reads DGGITQSPKYLFRKEGQNVTLSCEQNLNHDAMYWYRQDPGQGLRLIYYSQIVNDFQKGDIAEGYSVSREKKESFPLTVTSAQKNPTAFYLCASSIGSSGGQPQHFGDGTRLSIL.

At least ten counts were recorded for this clonotype. The chain links TRBV20-1 to TRBJ2-7; TRBD1 is a possible D gene (6 bases). Germline lookup yields CDR1 DFQATT and CDR2 SNEGSKA (reference sequence). With 6 bases removed from V and 3 bases from J, the gap between germline ends came to 15 bases. This CDR3 has 13 residues. CDR3 bases: TGCAGTGCAACAGGACAGACTTTCTACGAGCAGTACTTC. Translating it yields CSATGQTFYEQYF.

This clonotype was seen ten or more times. V gene TRBV11-2 combines with J gene TRBJ1-2, with 7 bases identical to TRBD1. J was trimmed by 2 bases and V by 4 bases; bases with no gene match: 13. In germline, CDR1 is SGHAT, CDR2 FQNNGV. This CDR3 is built from 17 residues. CDR3 sequence reads: CASSSGTASYRNYGYTF. In DNA form, the CDR3 reads TGTGCCAGCAGCTCAGGGACAGCGTCTTACAGGAACTATGGCTACACCTTC.

This clonotype came up many times. The rearrangement links TRBV30 to TRBJ1-6; 9 positions agree with TRBD1. V dropped 5 bases and J dropped 7; count of bases not matched to a gene: 3. Per the germline V gene, CDR1 is GTSNPN and CDR2 is SVGIG (reference sequence). This CDR3 region has 13 residues. The CDR3 loop is CAWGTGTNSPLHF. CDR3 sequence (DNA): TGTGCCTGGGGGACAGGGACCAATTCACCCCTCCACTTT.

As to this clonotype: This clone may be a read error of a much larger clone one base away. This chain uses TRBV18 with TRBJ2-7; 8 bases are shared with TRBD2. There are 13 residues in the CDR3. The V segment lost 7 bases and the J segment 9 bases; nucleotides outside the gene matches: 11. The germline V gene has CDR1 KGHSH and CDR2 LQKENI. For the CDR3, the DNA is TGTGCCAGCTTTTCCGGGACTAGTACCGGGCAGTACTTC. Translating it yields CASFSGTSTGQYF.

Turning to this clonotype: Its ends do not fully match the called genes, so a read error is possible. The gene calls are TRBV29-1 and TRBJ2-5, with 14 nucleotides matching TRBD2. Germline V gives CDR1 SQVTM, CDR2 ANQGSEA. The CDR3 covers 13 residues. For the CDR3, the DNA is TGCAGCGTTGGGGGACTAGCGGGAGAGACCCAGAACTTC. It codes for CSVGGLAGETQNF.

As for this clonotype: This may arise from a read error, as a much more abundant clone is one base away. The chain couples TRBV7-2 to TRBJ2-1; no firm D call. The CDR3 length is 14 residues. Germline V gene data show CDR1 as SGHTA and CDR2 as FQGNSA. CDR3: CAGSFQSSVNEQFF. The CDR3 DNA follows: TGTGCCGGCAGCTTCCAGTCGAGTGTCAATGAGCAGTTCTTC.

This clonotype came up many times. V and J are TRBV5-1 and TRBJ2-5; 7 bases line up with TRBD1. The V gene end was trimmed by 0 bases and the J gene end by 2 bases; junction bases not matched to a gene: 4. The CDR3 extends over 15 amino acids. Germline-derived CDR1 and CDR2 are SGHRS and YFSETQ. The CDR3 DNA follows: TGCGCCAGCAGCTTGGGGCCGGGACAGCAAGAGACCCAGTACTTC. Residues: CASSLGPGQQETQYF.

This clonotype was recorded many times. The V gene is TRBV29-1, the J gene TRBJ1-4; D is unclear. This CDR3 comprises 12 residues. Germline V gene lookup returns CDR1 SQVTM and CDR2 ANQGSEA. V lost 6 bases, J lost 0 bases, and 5 bases lay in between. The CDR3 nucleotides read TGCAGCGTCCTGGCAACTAATGAAAAACTGTTTTTT. This codes for CSVLATNEKLFF.

Ten or more counts support this clonotype. The chain recombines TRBV28 with TRBJ2-1, with TRBD1 identical over 8 bases. The germline gives CDR1 MDHEN, CDR2 SYDVKM. The CDR3 sequence is 14 residues long. The V and J ends lost 1 base and 8 bases, in that order; junction bases with no gene match: 4. The CDR3 DNA is TGTGCCAGCAGTTTATCGCAGGGGGCATATGAGCAGTTCTTC. This sequence encodes CASSLSQGAYEQFF. The full variable domain, with the rest looked up from reference TRBV28 and TRBJ2-1, is DVKVTQSSRYLVKRTGEKVFLECVQDMDHENMFWYRQDPGLGLRLIYFSYDVKMKEKGDIPEGYSVSREKKERFSLILESASTNQTSMYLCASSLSQGAYEQFFGPGTRLTVL.

This clonotype was counted many times. V and J are TRBV5-1 and TRBJ2-5; 9 bases fit TRBD2. This CDR3 comprises 14 residues. V lost 8 bases, J lost 0 bases, and 5 bases stayed unmatched. Looked up from germline, CDR1 is SGHRS and CDR2 is YFSETQ. CDR3 sequence: CASTTSGYQETQYF. CDR3 coding DNA: TGCGCCAGTACAACTAGCGGGTACCAAGAGACCCAGTACTTC. The full variable domain, completed using reference TRBV5-1 and TRBJ2-5, is KAGVTQTPRYLIKTRGQQVTLSCSPISGHRSVSWYQQTPGQGLQFLFEYFSETQRNKGNFPGRFSGRQFSNSRSEMNVSTLELGDSALYLCASTTSGYQETQYFGPGTRLLVL.

This clonotype has ten or more counts. The rearrangement joins TRBV5-1 to TRBJ2-1, with D possibly matching TRBD1 (6 bases). Trimming removed 0 bases at V and 8 bases at J, with 15 bases between. The CDR3 runs to 15 residues. Germline loops: CDR1 SGHRS, CDR2 YFSETQ. Here the CDR3 reads CASSLDRVVRDEQFF. The CDR3 DNA is TGCGCCAGCAGCTTGGACAGGGTAGTAAGGGATGAGCAGTTCTTC.

This clonotype came up once. The chain is built from TRBV28 and TRBJ1-5; 7 nucleotides match TRBD1. Germline V lookup: CDR1 MDHEN, CDR2 SYDVKM. The CDR3 contains 17 residues. V lost 6 bases and J lost 2; bases outside the gene matches: 13. This CDR3 reads CASSPPGGTNGNQPQHF. The CDR3 nucleotides are TGTGCCAGCAGCCCCCCAGGGGGAACTAATGGCAATCAGCCCCAGCATTTT.

This clonotype was picked up many times. This sequence joins TRBV4-2 and TRBJ2-1; tentative D call: TRBD1 (6 bases). V gave up 0 bases and J gave up 3 bases, with 12 bases separating them. The germline gives CDR1 LGHNA, CDR2 YNFKEQ. The CDR3 contains 16 residues. CDR3 sequence (DNA): TGTGCCAGCAGCCAAGAGATGGACAGTAACTACAATGAGCAGTTCTTC. This sequence encodes CASSQEMDSNYNEQFF.

This clonotype has a count of ten or more. The chain carries TRBV12-3 or TRBV12-4 and TRBJ1-6; 7 bases fit TRBD1. The CDR3 covers 15 residues. Trimming removed 5 bases from V and 10 bases from J; junction bases left unmatched: 11. This chain's CDR3 is CASSPAGGGGSPLHF. The CDR3 DNA reads TGTGCCAGCAGTCCAGCAGGGGGTGGGGGGTCACCCCTCCACTTT.

This clonotype has more than one count but fewer than ten. This chain's CDR3 is CASSSSQVGQETQYF. CDR3 DNA sequence: TGTGCCAGCAGTAGTTCCCAGGTCGGCCAAGAGACCCAGTACTTC. The J gene is TRBJ2-5, the V gene TRBV6-2 or TRBV6-3, with D uncertain. The CDR3 is 15 amino acids. V was trimmed by 5 bases and J by 1 base, leaving 14 bases between them. Per germline, CDR1 MNHEY and CDR2 SVGEGT.

The chain links TRBV5-4 to TRBJ2-2; D is unclear. The CDR3 is 14 amino acids. Germline V gene data show CDR1 as SGHNT and CDR2 as YYREEE (reference sequence). The ends were cut back, 4 bases at V and 5 bases at J, with 12 bases in the middle. This CDR3 reads CASSRPTGTGELFF. The CDR3 DNA follows: TGTGCCAGCAGCCGCCCGACGGGTACCGGGGAGCTGTTTTTT.